The present TCR beta chain was sequenced within a study of blood T cell repertoires in COVID-19. Here immunoSEQ multiplex PCR was the method, and the copy in TCRdb shows in-frame clones only, minus some. The sample lists some 110,000 clones, around 85% occurring once. The sample consisted of peripheral blood. This clonotype originated in an elderly woman with COVID-19, enrolled during active disease.

The CDR3 here is CASSLRLAYEQFF. Here the CDR3 DNA reads TGTGCCAGCAGTTTGAGACTAGCTTACGAGCAGTTCTTC. The rearrangement joins TRBV27 to TRBJ2-1, with 7 bases matching TRBD2. After removal of 3 bases from V and 10 bases from J, the junction contained 6 bases not matched to a gene. Per the germline V gene, CDR1 is MNHEY and CDR2 is SMNVEV (reference sequence). This CDR3 is 13 amino acids long.